This T cell receptor beta chain derives from a study of shared clonotypes between healthy human individuals. This clone has a single count. Clones were sequenced by immunoSEQ multiplex PCR, and TCRdb holds only the in-frame ones, with some missing. The sample lists some 2.3 million clones, 80% to 95% occurring once. CDR1 SGHDT and CDR2 YYEEEE come from the germline V gene. The V gene lost 6 bases and the J gene lost 5 bases, with 15 bases spanning the gap. This CDR3 comprises 14 residues. Investigators divided CD4+ cells into CD45RA+ naive and CD45RA-negative memory subsets. V and J are TRBV5-6 and TRBJ2-1; a weak D match, TRBD2 (5 bases). Sequencing was carried out using naive CD4+ T cells from PBMCs. The subset: CD45RA+ positively selected. The source of this sequence is a man in his late teens or twenties in good health. Some clones in this sample may be carry-over from other donors' samples. CDR3 region: CASNFRTYNNEQFF. The CDR3 DNA sequence: TGTGCCAGCAACTTCCGGACTTACAACAATGAGCAGTTCTTC. The variable domain in full, completed from reference TRBV5-6 and TRBJ2-1, reads DAGVTQSPTHLIKTRGQQVTLRCSPKSGHDTVSWYQQALGQGPQFIFQYYEEEERQRGNFPDRFSGHQFPNYSSELNVNALLLGDSALYLCASNFRTYNNEQFFGPGTRLTVL.